This entry features one TCR beta chain sequence. The study recruited people aged roughly 18 to 89 years across roughly 25 US areas. Clinical history reported by participants formed the basis on which cohorts were assigned. The data are from a study of blood T cell repertoires in COVID-19. Study details: Italy, Spain and the United States were the sources of the convalescent and acute COVID-19 samples.

Germline assignment: CDR1 MNHEY and CDR2 SVGEGT. The CDR3 runs 16 residues. The J segment lost 5 bases and the V segment lost 5 bases, leaving 14 bases of the junction unmatched. Original processing methods: Cell counts per sample came from amplifying reference gene primers. Only in-frame clones appear in the TCRdb table, and some are missing; sequencing was by immunoSEQ multiplex PCR. From that table come the V and J calls and clone size; the DNA was used to work out D and trimming. In the table there are approximately 230,000 clones, 80% to 90% of which are singletons. Specimen: PBMCs or T cells enriched from blood (not recorded which). This chain connects TRBV6-2 or TRBV6-3 to TRBJ1-1; 7 nucleotides align to TRBD1. This receptor was taken from a woman aged 30 to 39 who had recovered from COVID-19. CDR3 DNA: TGTGCCAGCAGTAAAACGGGAAGACAGGGAAGTACTGAAGCTTTCTTT. As protein: CASSKTGRQGSTEAFF.